Below are 14 T cell receptor beta chains sequenced from a single sample in a study of OX40 agonist ivuxolimab in advanced cancers. The method was immunoSEQ multiplex PCR; TCRdb's version includes in-frame clones alone and lacks a portion of them. The table records fewer than 95,000 clones, around 80% of them present only once. The material was CD4+ or CD8+ T cells sorted from blood, obtained in a trial of the OX40 agonist ivuxolimab. These receptors originate from an adult with an advanced solid tumor such as melanoma, head and neck, liver or kidney cancer.

The chain recombines TRBV4-1 with TRBJ2-1, with 9 nucleotides matching TRBD2. Trimming at V came to 3 bases and at J to 6 bases, leaving 12 bases not matched to a gene. The CDR3 has 17 residues. The germline V gene encodes CDR1 MGHRA and CDR2 YSYEKL. The CDR3 sequence is CASSQGFQFSGSNEQFF. CDR3 in DNA: TGCGCCAGCAGCCAGGGGTTCCAATTTAGCGGGAGCAATGAGCAGTTCTTC.

The chain employs TRBV7-2 and TRBJ2-2, with a tentative D call TRBD1 (6 bases). CDR3 length: 15 amino acids. Trimming pared 4 bases from V and 1 base from J, leaving 10 bases between. In germline, CDR1 is SGHTA, CDR2 FQGNSA. CDR3 nucleotides: TGTGCCAGCAGCTCGCAAGGGGGGAACACCGGGGAGCTGTTTTTT. Translation gives CASSSQGGNTGELFF.

This chain links TRBV18 with TRBJ2-1; D call uncertain. The germline V and J ends were trimmed by 0 bases and 2 bases, with 8 bases remaining between them. Per the germline V gene, CDR1 is KGHSH and CDR2 is LQKENI. The CDR3 has 15 amino acids. CDR3 loop: CASSPPGSPYNEQFF. In DNA, the CDR3 is TGTGCCAGCTCACCACCAGGGTCCCCCTACAATGAGCAGTTCTTC.

J is TRBJ2-2 and V is TRBV5-1; 8 positions match TRBD1. J gave up 6 bases and V 2 bases, and 9 bases lay outside the gene matches. The CDR3 is 16 amino acids. The V gene's germline CDR1 is SGHRS and CDR2 YFSETQ. The CDR3 nucleotides read TGCGCCAGCAGCTTACCAGGGGGCTCAGGGTCCGGGGAGCTGTTTTTT. The encoded protein is CASSLPGGSGSGELFF.

V usage is TRBV14 and J usage is TRBJ2-1, with D hard to call. The V and J ends lost 4 bases and 5 bases respectively, with 6 bases between them. Germline-derived CDR1 and CDR2 are SGHDN and FVKESK. The length of the CDR3 is 12 residues. CDR3 region: CASSLSNNEQFF. The CDR3 nucleotides read TGTGCCAGCAGCCTCTCGAACAATGAGCAGTTCTTC.

This clone was counted a few times. The genes are TRBV5-6 and TRBJ1-2; D gene ambiguous. V shed 6 bases and J shed 4 bases, with 13 bases lying between them. The CDR3 length is 13 residues. Germline CDR1 reads SGHDT; CDR2 reads YYEEEE. The CDR3 loop reads CASKVGYTYGYTF. The CDR3 nucleotides are TGTGCCAGCAAAGTGGGCTATACCTATGGCTACACCTTC.

CDR3 in DNA: TGTGCCAGCAGTTACCCTAGGACAGGGTACGAAAAACTGTTTTTT. Translated, it gives CASSYPRTGYEKLFF. The chain employs TRBV6-6 and TRBJ1-4; TRBD1 aligns across 8 bases. The CDR3 has 15 amino acids. The V gene's germline CDR1 is MNHNY and CDR2 SVGAGI (reference sequence). After removal of 2 bases from V and 8 bases from J, the junction contained 7 bases not matched to a gene.

A few counts support this clone. The gene calls are TRBV5-1 and TRBJ1-2; 7 bases match TRBD1. Losses at the gene ends were 0 bases for V and 6 bases for J; bases not matched to a gene: 2. The CDR3 covers 13 residues. Germline loops: CDR1 SGHRS, CDR2 YFSETQ. The DNA for the CDR3 is TGCGCCAGCAGCTTGGTCGGGACAGATGGCTACACCTTC. It codes for CASSLVGTDGYTF.

V gene TRBV7-2 combines with J gene TRBJ1-3; unclear D gene. V lost 3 bases and J 3 bases, leaving 6 bases between the germline ends. The CDR3 spans 13 residues. The germline CDR1 and CDR2 sequences are SGHTA and FQGNSA. The CDR3 sequence: CASSLPYGNTIYF. The DNA for the CDR3 is TGTGCCAGCAGCTTGCCTTATGGAAACACCATATATTTT.

This sequence joins TRBV5-4 and TRBJ2-3; TRBD2 matches 8 bases. Germline loops: CDR1 SGHNT, CDR2 YYREEE (reference sequence). The CDR3 contains 17 residues. V gave up 3 bases and J gave up 2 bases; unmatched junction bases: 11. The CDR3 DNA is TGTGCCAGCAGCTGGGGACTAGGCCTAAGGGACACAGATACGCAGTATTTT. Amino acid sequence: CASSWGLGLRDTDTQYF.

This chain links TRBV7-9 with TRBJ2-5, with D maybe TRBD1 (6 bases). CDR1 and CDR2 (germline): SEHNR, FQNEAQ (reference sequence). With 5 bases removed from V and 2 bases from J, the gap between germline ends came to 21 bases. The CDR3 spans 17 residues. CDR3 sequence: CASSQYRDNGRQETQYF. CDR3 DNA: TGTGCCAGCAGCCAGTACCGGGACAACGGCAGACAAGAGACCCAGTACTTC.

This clone was counted between two and nine times. This chain links TRBV7-2 with TRBJ1-2; D gene uncertain. Germline V lookup: CDR1 SGHTA, CDR2 FQGNSA. The CDR3 has 14 amino acids. Trimming stripped 5 bases from V and 8 bases from J, with 18 bases between. As DNA, the CDR3 is TGTGCCAGCAGCCTATCAACAGTAGCATACGGCTACACCTTC. Translating it yields CASSLSTVAYGYTF.

The chain combines TRBV4-1 with TRBJ1-5; 7 bases map to TRBD1. Germline V lookup: CDR1 MGHRA, CDR2 YSYEKL. V shed 1 base and J 2 bases; nucleotides not matched to a gene: 8. CDR3 size: 17 residues. The DNA of the CDR3 is TGCGCCAGCAGCCAAGGTTTGGCGAGGGGGCGCAATCAGCCCCAGCATTTT. It translates to CASSQGLARGRNQPQHF.

The chain recombines TRBV9 with TRBJ2-7, with D possibly matching TRBD2 (6 bases). Germline-derived CDR1 and CDR2 are SGDLS and YYNGEE. The V and J ends lost 0 bases and 6 bases respectively, with 13 bases between them. The CDR3 spans 14 residues. As DNA, the CDR3 is TGTGCCAGCAGCGTAGGAGGAGGGGTGACCGAGCAGTACGTC. Encoded protein: CASSVGGGVTEQYV.